One sample yielded the 22 T cell receptor beta chains listed below, sequenced in a study of T cells in Graves' hyperthyroidism and ophthalmopathy. Amplification of TCR beta CDR3 regions was performed using RNA transcripts as template. With the HTBI primer set, the TCR CDR3 went through a first round of RT-PCR. TCRdb analysed the multiplex PCR reads with MiXCR anew, one entry per CDR3 protein. The table records about 400,000 distinct CDR3 sequences, about 15% of them present only once. The sample taken for sequencing was blood. Receptors originate from a woman aged 30 to 39 with Graves' hyperthyroidism.

The table lists this clonotype with a few counts. This rearrangement joins TRBV18 to TRBJ2-7, with D perhaps TRBD1 (6 bases). V was cut by 3 bases and J by 6 bases, with 15 bases left in between. Germline CDR1 reads KGHSH; CDR2 reads LQKENI. The CDR3 loop spans 14 amino acids. The DNA of the CDR3 is TGTGCCAGCTCACCCGGCATGGACAGATCCGAGCAGTACTTC. Translation: CASSPGMDRSEQYF. Based on the CDR3 plus reference TRBV18 and TRBJ2-7, the full variable domain is NAGVMQNPRHLVRRRGQEARLRCSPMKGHSHVYWYRQLPEEGLKFMVYLQKENIIDESGMPKERFSAEFPKEGPSILRIQQVVRGDSAAYFCASSPGMDRSEQYFGPGTRLTVT.

This clonotype has just a few counts. The rearrangement links TRBV5-1 to TRBJ1-4, with 9 bases aligning to TRBD1. Germline V lookup: CDR1 SGHRS, CDR2 YFSETQ. This CDR3 is 14 amino acids long. After removal of 2 bases from V and 8 bases from J, the junction contained 4 bases not matched to a gene. The CDR3 region has the DNA TGCGCCAGCAGCTTCGGGACAGGGAAAGAAAAACTGTTTTTT. This codes for CASSFGTGKEKLFF.

The V call is TRBV6-1, the J call TRBJ2-1; D is perhaps TRBD1 (6 bases). V shed 5 bases and J shed 3 bases, with 11 bases lying between them. This CDR3 contains 14 residues. CDR1 and CDR2 from the germline V gene are MNHNS and SASEGT. CDR3 amino acids: CASSSTGIYNEQFF. The DNA of the CDR3 is TGTGCCAGCAGTAGCACAGGGATCTACAATGAGCAGTTCTTC.

The V call is TRBV29-1, the J call TRBJ2-7; unclear D gene. Per germline, CDR1 SQVTM and CDR2 ANQGSEA. The CDR3 length is 13 residues. V was shortened by 3 bases and J by 1 base, with 10 bases between the two germline ends. DNA for the CDR3: TGCAGCGTTGAGATCGCAGATTCCTACGAGCAGTACTTC. Protein product: CSVEIADSYEQYF.

On this clonotype itself: It may be a read error: a sequence one base away is much more abundant. V and J are TRBV27 and TRBJ2-7; weak D call: TRBD1 (6 bases). The CDR3 runs to 14 residues. Per germline, CDR1 MNHEY and CDR2 SMNVEV (reference sequence). The DNA of the CDR3 is TGTACCAGCAGTTTGAGGGGGTCCCCCTACGAGCAGTACTTC. Its protein is CTSSLRGSPYEQYF.

The chain is built from TRBV28 and TRBJ1-2, with 9 bases identical to TRBD1. The CDR3 is 16 residues long. The germline V gene encodes CDR1 MDHEN and CDR2 SYDVKM. Trimming at V came to 4 bases and at J to 0 bases, leaving 6 bases not matched to a gene. The CDR3 coding sequence is TGTGCCAGCAGTTCGACCGGGACAGGGCCTAACTATGGCTACACCTTC. It translates to CASSSTGTGPNYGYTF.

This clonotype was seen at least ten times. The chain employs TRBV27 and TRBJ1-1; 12 bases align to TRBD1. V shed 6 bases, J shed 5 bases, and the junction held 13 bases outside the gene matches. The CDR3 spans 17 residues. CDR1 is MNHEY, CDR2 SMNVEV, per germline (reference sequence). CDR3 loop: CASRGPGQGALRTEAFF. The CDR3 bases are TGTGCCAGCAGGGGGCCGGGACAGGGGGCGCTGAGGACTGAAGCTTTCTTT.

V and J are TRBV15 and TRBJ1-2, with 8 bases fitting TRBD1. The J segment lost 6 bases and the V segment lost 2 bases, leaving 2 bases of the junction unmatched. The CDR3 sequence is 13 residues long. Germline values: CDR1 LNHNV, CDR2 YYDKDF (reference sequence). For the CDR3, the DNA is TGTGCCACCAGCAGACAGGACAGGGATGGCTACACCTTC. The encoded protein is CATSRQDRDGYTF.

This clonotype was seen a few times. The rearrangement uses TRBV6-1 and TRBJ1-6; D remains ambiguous. The CDR3 runs to 14 residues. Per the germline V gene, CDR1 is MNHNS and CDR2 is SASEGT. Trimming left V 5 bases short and J 3 bases short, with 8 bases between. In nucleotides, the CDR3 is TGTGCCAGCAGTATAGGGTTCTATAATTCACCCCTCCACTTT. This codes for CASSIGFYNSPLHF.

This clonotype was seen at least ten times. CDR3 region: CASSLDTGTSGRKQFF. CDR3 sequence (DNA): TGCGCCAGCAGCCTAGATACCGGGACTAGCGGCAGGAAGCAGTTCTTC. This rearrangement joins TRBV5-1 to TRBJ2-1, with 11 positions matching TRBD2. Trimming at V came to 4 bases and at J to 11 bases, leaving 14 bases not matched to a gene. The CDR3 contains 16 residues. Germline V gene sequence: CDR1 SGHRS, CDR2 YFSETQ.

On this clonotype itself: This could be a read error, since a much larger clone is one nucleotide away. J is TRBJ2-7 and V is TRBV20-1, with D tentatively TRBD1 or TRBD2 (6 bases each). The DNA end is a closer match to TRBJ2-1, so the J assignment may be wrong. Per germline, CDR1 DFQATT and CDR2 SNEGSKA (reference sequence). This CDR3 comprises 15 residues. CDR3 coding DNA: TGCAGTGCTAGTCCAACTAGCAGGGGTTCCTACGAGCAGTTCTTC. This codes for CSASPTSRGSYEQFF.

This clonotype came up many times. This sequence joins TRBV18 and TRBJ1-5, with D tentatively TRBD1 (5 bases). In germline, CDR1 is KGHSH, CDR2 LQKENI. CDR3 size: 14 residues. V lost 3 bases and J 5 bases, leaving 11 bases between the germline ends. CDR3 amino acids: CASSPQGGDQPQHF. CDR3 DNA: TGTGCCAGCTCACCGCAGGGTGGGGATCAGCCCCAGCATTTT.

This clonotype showed up just a few times. The chain combines TRBV9 with TRBJ2-3, with 11 bases identical to TRBD1. The junction had 11 bases not matched to a gene; V was cut back by 4 bases and J by 4 bases. The CDR3 has 17 residues. Germline CDR1 and CDR2: SGDLS and YYNGEE. CDR3 bases: TGTGCCAGCAGCTTCGGGACAGGGGGTTTTCAGTCAGATACGCAGTATTTT. Translation gives CASSFGTGGFQSDTQYF.

The V and J genes are TRBV4-2 and TRBJ1-6; D gene ambiguous. Deletions cut 3 bases from V and 7 bases from J, with 13 bases between. This CDR3 is 15 amino acids long. CDR1 and CDR2 (germline): LGHNA, YNFKEQ. CDR3 in DNA: TGTGCCAGCAGCCAGGGCGAGGGAACGAATTCACCCCTCCACTTT. Residues: CASSQGEGTNSPLHF.

This clonotype has more than one count but fewer than ten. This rearrangement joins TRBV9 to TRBJ2-1, with 8 bases that match TRBD1. There are 15 residues in the CDR3. Germline V gene data show CDR1 as SGDLS and CDR2 as YYNGEE. J lost 4 bases, V lost 4 bases, and 7 bases had no gene match. DNA of the CDR3: TGTGCCAGCAGCCCATCCGGGACAGGTTACAATGAGCAGTTCTTC. It yields the protein CASSPSGTGYNEQFF.

In this sample, this clonotype turned up a few times. J is TRBJ1-1 and V is TRBV29-1; TRBD1 matches 7 bases. This CDR3 is built from 14 residues. The V gene's germline CDR1 is SQVTM and CDR2 ANQGSEA. The J segment lost 0 bases and the V segment lost 6 bases, leaving 7 bases of the junction unmatched. CDR3 nucleotide sequence: TGCAGCGTGGACAGGAAACTACTGAACACTGAAGCTTTCTTT. Translating gives CSVDRKLLNTEAFF.

This clonotype was detected ten times or more. V and J are TRBV3-1 and TRBJ2-5, with TRBD2 as a possible D gene (6 bases). This CDR3 comprises 15 residues. The germline V gene has CDR1 LGHDT and CDR2 YNNKEL (reference sequence). Trimming pared 1 base from V and 4 bases from J, leaving 13 bases between. In DNA, the CDR3 is TGTGCCAGCAGCCAAGGACCGTGGGGAGGAGAGACCCAGTACTTC. Translating gives CASSQGPWGGETQYF.

This clonotype has a count of ten or more. The chain combines TRBV27 with TRBJ2-7; 7 nucleotides line up with TRBD1. V lost 10 bases to trimming and J lost 4 bases; unmatched junction nucleotides: 10. The CDR3 covers 13 residues. In germline, CDR1 is MNHEY, CDR2 SMNVEV (reference sequence). The DNA for the CDR3 is TGTGCCACCGGATGGGACAGCCCTTACGAGCAGTACTTC. This translates into CATGWDSPYEQYF.

The chain couples TRBV9 to TRBJ1-5, with D possibly matching TRBD1 (6 bases). The CDR3 is 14 residues long. V lost 3 bases to trimming and J lost 5 bases, with 12 bases between them. CDR1 SGDLS and CDR2 YYNGEE come from the germline V gene. Written as DNA, the CDR3 is TGTGCCAGCAGCGCGGGAGGGGGGCATCAGCCCCAGCATTTT. This gives the protein CASSAGGGHQPQHF.

The rearrangement joins TRBV19 to TRBJ2-2; 8 positions agree with TRBD1. V shed 5 bases and J 7 bases; nucleotides not matched to a gene: 6. The CDR3 loop spans 14 amino acids. The germline CDR1 and CDR2 sequences are LNHDA and SQIVND (reference sequence). The CDR3 DNA follows: TGTGCCAGTAGTGGGACAGGATTTGTCGGGGAGCTGTTTTTT. Its protein product is CASSGTGFVGELFF.

In regard to this clonotype: A single base separates this from a much larger clone, so it may be a read error. The chain uses TRBV29-1 and TRBJ2-7; 9 bases are shared with TRBD1. Germline loops: CDR1 SQVTM, CDR2 ANQGSEA. CDR3 size: 15 residues. The CDR3, as DNA: TGCAGCGTTGAAGACTATTCCGGACAGGGGTACGCGCAGTACTTC. Encoded protein: CSVEDYSGQGYAQYF.

This clonotype was picked up many times. The V call is TRBV5-1, the J call TRBJ2-1; 10 bases map to TRBD2. With V trimmed by 0 bases and J by 6 bases, 3 bases remained unmatched. Germline CDR1 is SGHRS and CDR2 is YFSETQ. CDR3 size: 15 residues. The CDR3 is CASSLGSGGGNEQFF. CDR3 nucleotide sequence: TGCGCCAGCAGCTTGGGAAGCGGGGGGGGCAATGAGCAGTTCTTC.